Shown below are 20 T cell receptor beta chains from a single sample sequenced in a study of blood T cell repertoires in COVID-19. Produced via immunoSEQ multiplex PCR; TCRdb's table is partial and in-frame only. The sample contains approximately 70,000 clones, about 91% of which appear only once. The specimen was peripheral blood. The origin of the receptors is a man aged 40-49 years with COVID-19, enrolled during active disease.

V usage is TRBV7-9 and J usage is TRBJ2-1, with TRBD1 matching 7 bases. With 7 bases clipped from V and 8 bases from J, the junction kept 8 bases outside the gene matches. Germline assignment: CDR1 SEHNR and CDR2 FQNEAQ (reference sequence). The CDR3 is made up of 13 amino acids. CDR3 amino acids: CASIQGQGDEQFF. In DNA, the CDR3 is TGTGCCAGCATCCAGGGGCAGGGGGATGAGCAGTTCTTC.

This clone was observed once. The chain carries TRBV5-1 and TRBJ2-3; the D gene is possibly TRBD1 (7 bases). Deletions cut 4 bases from V and 4 bases from J, with 13 bases between. Germline CDR1 SGHRS, CDR2 YFSETQ. This CDR3 has 14 residues. The DNA for the CDR3 is TGCGCCAGCAGCACGGAGGGGGCTTCAGATACGCAGTATTTT. This translates into CASSTEGASDTQYF.

The chain links TRBV3-1 (or the pseudogene TRBV3-2) to TRBJ2-7; tentatively, D is TRBD2 (6 bases). Germline assignment: CDR1 LGHDT and CDR2 YNNKEL (reference sequence). V was pared by 4 bases and J by 2 bases, with 15 bases between. The CDR3 is 15 amino acids. CDR3 DNA sequence: TGTGCCAGCAGCCCCCGGCCCCGCGGGACCTACGAGCAGTACTTC. Its translation is CASSPRPRGTYEQYF.

The gene calls are TRBV6-6 and TRBJ2-1; D may be TRBD1 (5 bases). Trimming shortened V by 0 bases and J by 0 bases, and 9 bases separated the two germline ends. Germline-derived CDR1 and CDR2 are MNHNY and SVGAGI (reference sequence). The CDR3 length is 16 residues. The CDR3 protein is CASSYSGVLSYNEQFF. The CDR3 nucleotides read TGTGCCAGCAGTTACTCAGGGGTCCTCTCCTACAATGAGCAGTTCTTC.

The V and J genes are TRBV30 and TRBJ1-1; 8 bases are shared with TRBD1. Per the germline V gene, CDR1 is GTSNPN and CDR2 is SVGIG (reference sequence). The CDR3 runs to 13 residues. V was pared by 5 bases and J by 3 bases, with 5 bases of the junction left unmatched. The CDR3 DNA reads as TGTGCCTGGGACAAACAGGGGGACACTGAAGCTTTCTTT. Translation: CAWDKQGDTEAFF.

This sequence joins TRBV3-1 (or the pseudogene TRBV3-2) and TRBJ1-1, with a weak D call TRBD1 (6 bases). Trimming pared 4 bases from V and 7 bases from J, leaving 13 bases between. This CDR3 is built from 13 residues. Germline CDR1 reads LGHDT; CDR2 reads YNNKEL (reference sequence). This CDR3 reads CASSPSGQYEAFF. The DNA for the CDR3 is TGTGCCAGCAGCCCATCGGGACAATATGAAGCTTTCTTT.

The V gene is TRBV5-4, the J gene TRBJ2-5, with D perhaps TRBD2 (5 bases). Trimming removed 2 bases from V and 3 bases from J, with 23 bases in between. CDR1 is SGHNT and CDR2 is YYREEE in the germline V gene (reference sequence). CDR3 size: 18 residues. The CDR3 protein is CASSLMWGTSQEEETQYF. CDR3 sequence (DNA): TGTGCCAGCAGCTTAATGTGGGGAACGTCCCAGGAGGAAGAGACCCAGTACTTC.

J is TRBJ2-3 and V is TRBV28; 10 nucleotides match TRBD2. With 7 bases clipped from V and 3 bases from J, the junction kept 7 bases outside the gene matches. The germline V gene has CDR1 MDHEN and CDR2 SYDVKM. This CDR3 is built from 15 residues. The CDR3 DNA follows: TGTGCCAGCACCCCAGCGGGGGGGCCAACAGATACGCAGTATTTT. Translating gives CASTPAGGPTDTQYF.

This clone showed up just once. The chain couples TRBV4-1 to TRBJ1-1, with D tentatively TRBD1 (5 bases). The CDR3 is made up of 17 amino acids. Germline V gene sequence: CDR1 MGHRA, CDR2 YSYEKL. Trimming cost V 0 bases and J 0 bases, with 14 bases left between them. Written as DNA, the CDR3 is TGCGCCAGCAGCCAAGATCTGGCGGCAGGGATGAACACTGAAGCTTTCTTT. The encoded protein is CASSQDLAAGMNTEAFF.

This clone appeared a few times. The V and J genes are TRBV6-6 and TRBJ1-1, with 8 positions matching TRBD1. The CDR3 consists of 15 residues. CDR1 and CDR2 (germline): MNHNY, SVGAGI (reference sequence). The V segment lost 5 bases and the J segment 4 bases; nucleotides outside the gene matches: 9. The CDR3 nucleotides are TGTGCCAGCAGTCTTAGCTCGGACAGGGCCACTGAAGCTTTCTTT. Protein: CASSLSSDRATEAFF.

This clone was recorded only once. The chain carries TRBV28 and TRBJ2-7; tentatively, D is TRBD2 (6 bases). Trimming stripped 5 bases from V and 3 bases from J, with 17 bases between. The CDR3 is 15 residues long. Germline values: CDR1 MDHEN, CDR2 SYDVKM. In DNA form, the CDR3 reads TGTGCCAGCAGTCCCATTTCGGGGCGGGGCTACGAGCAGTACTTC. Its protein product is CASSPISGRGYEQYF.

V and J are TRBV30 and TRBJ2-1; 8 bases match TRBD2. Germline assignment: CDR1 GTSNPN and CDR2 SVGIG (reference sequence). Trimming removed 3 bases from V and 6 bases from J; junction bases left unmatched: 1. The CDR3 consists of 12 residues. CDR3: CAWSGGGNEQFF. The CDR3 coding sequence is TGTGCCTGGAGCGGGGGGGGCAATGAGCAGTTCTTC.

The rearrangement joins TRBV4-2 to TRBJ1-3; no reliable D call. CDR1 LGHNA and CDR2 YNFKEQ come from the germline V gene. V lost 6 bases and J 3 bases, leaving 12 bases between the germline ends. The CDR3 has 14 residues. Here the CDR3 reads CASSEGGLGNTIYF. CDR3 DNA sequence: TGTGCCAGCAGTGAAGGCGGCCTTGGAAACACCATATATTTT.

The chain is built from TRBV3-1 (or the pseudogene TRBV3-2) and TRBJ1-1, with D unresolved. V was pared by 8 bases and J by 0 bases, with 10 bases between. CDR1 LGHDT and CDR2 YNNKEL come from the germline V gene (reference sequence). This CDR3 is 13 amino acids long. DNA of the CDR3: TGTGCCAGCGGTCGGAGCATGAACACTGAAGCTTTCTTT. Its protein is CASGRSMNTEAFF.

The chain joins TRBV3-1 (or the pseudogene TRBV3-2) to TRBJ1-5; 7 positions agree with TRBD1. Per the germline V gene, CDR1 is LGHDT and CDR2 is YNNKEL (reference sequence). V gave up 6 bases and J gave up 3 bases; unmatched junction bases: 8. This CDR3 has 15 amino acids. CDR3 protein: CASRTTTGINQPQHF. The CDR3 nucleotides read TGTGCCAGCAGAACTACGACAGGGATCAATCAGCCCCAGCATTTT.

In this sample, this clone turned up once. The chain combines TRBV30 with TRBJ1-3, with D unclear. Trimming took off 4 bases at V and 2 bases at J, with 6 bases between the two ends. The germline gives CDR1 GTSNPN, CDR2 SVGIG (reference sequence). CDR3 length equals 12 residues. In DNA form, the CDR3 reads TGTGCCTGGATTGGGCCTGGAAACACCATATATTTT. This encodes CAWIGPGNTIYF. The entire variable domain, with the rest obtained from reference TRBV30 and TRBJ1-3, is as follows: SQTIHQWPATLVQPVGSPLSLECTVEGTSNPNLYWYRQAAGRGLQLLFYSVGIGQISSEVPQNLSASRPQDRQFILSSKKLLLSDSGFYLCAWIGPGNTIYFGEGSWLTVV.

The gene calls are TRBV6-1 and TRBJ1-3; 8 bases are a match to TRBD1. The CDR3 sequence is 14 residues long. CDR1 is MNHNS, CDR2 SASEGT, per germline. V lost 1 base to trimming and J lost 4 bases; unmatched junction nucleotides: 0. CDR3 sequence reads: CASSEGQGGNTIYF. The CDR3 DNA reads as TGTGCCAGCAGTGAAGGACAGGGGGGAAACACCATATATTTT.

The chain couples TRBV4-1 to TRBJ1-1; a weak D match, TRBD1 (5 bases). The CDR3 totals 18 residues. The V gene's germline CDR1 is MGHRA and CDR2 YSYEKL. Trimming took 1 base from V and 10 from J, leaving 28 bases between them. The CDR3 DNA sequence: TGCGCCAGCAGCCAAGCGACCGACGCCGACAGCTCATCCCATGGAGCTTTCTTT. As protein: CASSQATDADSSSHGAFF.

The chain links TRBV21-1 to TRBJ2-5; the DNA was not compared with TRBD1, the D call given in the table. TRBV21-1 is a recognized pseudogene. The CDR3 loop spans 20 amino acids. The CDR3 loop reads CASSNSIKNRDSQLQETQYF. The CDR3 DNA sequence: TGTGCCAGCAGCAACTCCATTAAGAACCGGGACAGCCAACTCCAAGAGACCCAGTACTTC.

The chain uses TRBV18 and TRBJ2-3; 9 nucleotides line up with TRBD1. The trim removed 6 bases at V and 2 bases at J, leaving 9 bases unmatched. The CDR3 is 16 residues long. Germline V gene data show CDR1 as KGHSH and CDR2 as LQKENI. In DNA form, the CDR3 reads TGTGCCAGCTCGCCTCTCACAGGGGGCTCCACAGATACGCAGTATTTT. Its translation: CASSPLTGGSTDTQYF.